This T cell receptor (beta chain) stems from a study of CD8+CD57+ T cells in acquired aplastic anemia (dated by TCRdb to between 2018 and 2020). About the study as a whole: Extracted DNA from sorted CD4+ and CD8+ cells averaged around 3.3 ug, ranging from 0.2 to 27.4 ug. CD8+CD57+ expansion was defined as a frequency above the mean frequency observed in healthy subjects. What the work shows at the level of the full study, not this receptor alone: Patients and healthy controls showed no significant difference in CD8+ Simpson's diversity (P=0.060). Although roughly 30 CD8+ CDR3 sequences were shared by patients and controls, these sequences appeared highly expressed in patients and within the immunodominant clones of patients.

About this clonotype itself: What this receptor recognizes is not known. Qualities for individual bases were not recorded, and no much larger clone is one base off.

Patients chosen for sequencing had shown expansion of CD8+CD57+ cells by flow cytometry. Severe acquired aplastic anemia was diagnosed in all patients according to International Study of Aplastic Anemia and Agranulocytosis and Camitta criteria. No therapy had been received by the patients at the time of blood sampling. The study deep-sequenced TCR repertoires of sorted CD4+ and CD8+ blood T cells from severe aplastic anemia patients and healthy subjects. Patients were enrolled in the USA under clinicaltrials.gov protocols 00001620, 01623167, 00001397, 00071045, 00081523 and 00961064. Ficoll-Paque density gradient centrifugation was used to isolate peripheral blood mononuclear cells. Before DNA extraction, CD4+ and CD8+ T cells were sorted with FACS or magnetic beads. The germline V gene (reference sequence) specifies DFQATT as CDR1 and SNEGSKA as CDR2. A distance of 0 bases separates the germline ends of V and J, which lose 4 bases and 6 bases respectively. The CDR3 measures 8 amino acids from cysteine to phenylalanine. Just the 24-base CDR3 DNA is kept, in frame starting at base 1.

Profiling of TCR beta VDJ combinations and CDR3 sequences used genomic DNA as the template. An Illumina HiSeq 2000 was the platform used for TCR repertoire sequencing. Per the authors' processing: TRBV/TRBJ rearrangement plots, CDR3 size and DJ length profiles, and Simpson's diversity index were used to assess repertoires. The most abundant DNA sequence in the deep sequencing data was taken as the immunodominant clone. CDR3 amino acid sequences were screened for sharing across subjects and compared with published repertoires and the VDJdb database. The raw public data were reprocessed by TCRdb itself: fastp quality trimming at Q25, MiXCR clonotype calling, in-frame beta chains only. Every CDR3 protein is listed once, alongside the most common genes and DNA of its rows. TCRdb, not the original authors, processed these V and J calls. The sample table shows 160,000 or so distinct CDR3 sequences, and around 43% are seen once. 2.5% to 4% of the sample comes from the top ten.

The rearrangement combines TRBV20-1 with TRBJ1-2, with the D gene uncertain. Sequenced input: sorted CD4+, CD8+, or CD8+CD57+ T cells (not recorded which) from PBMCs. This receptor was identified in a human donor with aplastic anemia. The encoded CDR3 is CSANGYTF. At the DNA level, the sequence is TGCAGTGCTAATGGCTACACCTTC.